This TCR beta chain stems from a study of blood T cell repertoires in COVID-19 (dated by TCRdb to between 2020 and 2021). Turning to the overall study: Collaborator samples came from the United States, Italy and Spain and covered acute and convalescent phases of COVID-19. The prospective study material was composed of cDNA or gDNA derived from T cells, B-cell-depleted T cells, or PBMCs. The repertoires were released in a freely available public database intended as a resource for research on the immune response to SARS-CoV-2. The samples were drawn from the first 160 participants of the ongoing ImmuneRACE study and from more than 1,000 subjects provided by 6 global collaborators. The dataset comprised deeply sampled blood TCRbeta repertoires from subjects exposed to, actively infected with, or recovered from COVID-19. Nearly every sample came with metadata listing a de-identified subject ID, COVID-19 status, age in years and sex. Where available, HLA class I and class II types were taken from metadata supplied by the sample provider and were not determined by assay-based typing. Summary of the overall study and its limitations: How much clinical and demographic metadata was included differed by source and by participant, and the metadata was provided uncurated.

Collaborating institutions collected whole blood in K2EDTA tubes following their own protocols. For TCRbeta analysis, collaborators shipped samples in one of three forms: frozen whole blood, isolated PBMCs, or DNA extracted from either of those sample types. For this chain, trimming is 5 bases at the V end and 7 bases at the J end, and the number of junction bases without a gene match is 5. The CDR3 covers 14 residues, taking in both the cysteine and the phenylalanine. Here the CDR3 DNA is all that survives: 42 bases in frame from base 1. Looking up the germline V gene yields CDR1 SNHLY and CDR2 FYNNEI. The immunoSEQ Assay, a bias-controlled multiplex PCR, was used to amplify TCRbeta CDR3 regions from genomic DNA. The authors' pipeline ran thus. The number of nucleated cells in each sample was estimated by amplification of reference gene primers within the assay. To quantify the absolute abundance of each unique TCRbeta CDR3 rearrangement, sequence reads were collapsed and filtered. For each sample, productive Simpson clonality was calculated by taking the square root of Simpson's diversity index across productive rearrangements. Not all clones reach the TCRdb copy of this immuneACCESS table, which keeps in-frame sequences only. Checked studies attribute under half of the gap to unresolved V genes and leave the rest unexplained. That table is the source of V, J and clone size, and D and trimming were worked out from the DNA. The sample table holds 150,000 to 180,000 clones, of which less than 95% were seen once. Of the sample, around 0.55% is held by the ten largest clones.

This clone was seen more than once but under ten times. The antigen this receptor binds is unknown. Base-call qualities are not available, and no considerably larger clone is one nucleotide away. The rearrangement joined TRBV2 to TRBJ1-5, with 10 bases matching TRBD1. Sequenced material: peripheral blood. This clonotype was sampled from a man aged 45 to 65 with acute or convalescent COVID-19. DNA sequence: TGTGCCAGCAGTCAGACAGGGGGCCGGCAGCCCCAGCATTTT. This is translated as CASSQTGGRQPQHF.